This TCR beta chain was sequenced for a study of metastatic and nonmetastatic thyroid tumors. MiXCR reprocessed the PCR reads for TCRdb. This sample yields roughly 40,000 clones, of which 12% are seen a single time; 8.5% to 10% belongs to the top ten. This CDR3 has 13 amino acids. The ends were cut back, 8 bases at V and 6 bases at J, with 13 bases in the middle. CDR1 and CDR2 (germline): SGHVS, FQNEAQ. Not a single patient had been given any form of treatment at any point before undergoing thyroid surgery. Of note for this clone: This may be a read error: a much more frequent sequence differs by one nucleotide.

The sample taken for sequencing was blood. This clonotype originated in a male donor with papillary thyroid cancer or a benign thyroid nodule (not recorded which). Some clones in this sample may be carry-over from other donors' samples. The rearrangement uses TRBV7-8 and TRBJ1-4; D call uncertain. The chain's CDR3 is CASGRRVDEKLFF. DNA for the CDR3: TGTGCCAGCGGCCGGCGGGTTGATGAAAAACTGTTTTTT.